This T cell receptor beta chain was observed in a study of CD8 T cells in Susac syndrome. Findings and limits, study-wide: As acknowledged by the study, its TCR sequencing and HLA analysis included a relatively small number of individuals.

J was trimmed by 4 bases and V by 5 bases; bases with no gene match: 3. The CDR3 has 15 residues. Per the germline V gene, CDR1 is MNHEY and CDR2 is SMNVEV (reference sequence). This clonotype has only a few counts. Antigen specificity is unknown. Random hexamers were used to reverse transcribe about 0.45 to 1 ug of RNA. An immunoSEQ multiplex PCR generated amplified TCR beta CDR3 products spanning 54 Vbeta and 13 Jbeta. TCRdb re-analysed the immunoSEQ multiplex PCR reads in MiXCR, keeping a single row per CDR3 protein. This table holds approximately 300,000 distinct CDR3 sequences, 75% to 85% found once.

J is TRBJ2-1 and V is TRBV27; 12 positions match TRBD2. This TCR was recovered from a human donor with multiple sclerosis. Material: CD8+ T cells from PBMCs. The CDR3, as DNA: TGTGCCAGCAGTGCAGGGACTAGCGGGTACAATGAGCAGTTCTTC. It codes for CASSAGTSGYNEQFF.